This TCR delta chain was observed in a study of gamma-delta chains in newborns, infants, children. Study-level background: Polyclonal expansion of innate γδ T cells after birth follows microbial exposure.

The length of the CDR3 is 21 residues. Germline values: CDR1 GEAIGNYY, CDR2 EKD. TCRdb made new clone calls on the reads using CATT. The data contain roughly 6,500 delta-chain clones, roughly 2% of them singletons. Concerning this clone itself: Mismatch with germline at one junction end may stem from a read error. This CDR3 is also generated by other DNA sequences in the sample.

Input material: blood. The chain links TRDV2 to TRDJ3; 12 bases line up with TRDD3. This receptor was obtained from a child who was a newborn, infant or young child, either healthy, febrile or measles-vaccinated (not recorded which). CDR3 residues: CACDTVLGDTRSSWDTRQTFF. CDR3 sequence (DNA): TGTGCCTGTGACACCGTACTGGGGGATACCCGAAGCTCCTGGGACACCCGGCAGACGTTTTTC.